The table lists the clone carrying this TCR beta chain with a few counts. The data stem from a study of blood T cell repertoires in COVID-19. In the source study's methods: The assay estimated nucleated cells by amplifying reference gene primers. Profiling relied on immunoSEQ multiplex PCR, and the TCRdb table lists in-frame clones only, not all of them. The V and J calls and clone size were taken over from that table, and D and trimming were inferred from the DNA. The sample shows about 180,000 clones, roughly 90% of them seen only once. Germline CDR1 GTSNPN, CDR2 SVGIG (reference sequence). This CDR3 contains 13 residues. V lost 3 bases and J 6 bases, leaving 14 bases between the germline ends.

The source of this sequence is a woman aged 45-65 years with acute or convalescent COVID-19. The chain joins TRBV30 to TRBJ1-1; TRBD1 might be the D (6 bases). Source material: peripheral blood. CDR3 nucleotides: TGTGCCTGGAGGGCTCTCAGGGGATCTGAAGCTTTCTTT. It specifies CAWRALRGSEAFF.